This T cell receptor beta chain stems from a study of early T cells in non-severe SARS-CoV-2 infection. Turning to the study itself: Unsorted whole blood bulk RNA was sequenced, with unpaired chains.

Overall study findings and caveats: Sequences matched to VDJdb favored anti-spike CD8 responses, while private and CD4 specificities were missed.

For this clonotype: Antigen: not known.

As part of library construction, unique molecular identifiers were attached to individual cDNA molecules. MiXCR was run by TCRdb on the 5' RACE reads, yielding one entry per CDR3 protein. This repertoire shows 50,000 to 60,000 distinct CDR3 sequences, less than 9.5% found once; its top ten account for approximately 4%. Trimming cost V 2 bases and J 5 bases, with 9 bases left between them. Looked up from germline, CDR1 is GTSNPN and CDR2 is SVGIG (reference sequence). The CDR3 spans 12 residues. This TCR was sampled from an adult who was a healthcare worker with PCR-confirmed SARS-CoV-2 infection or an uninfected control (not recorded which). The sequences come from whole blood, collected at baseline. The J gene is TRBJ1-1, the V gene TRBV30; D is perhaps TRBD1 (5 bases). CDR3 loop: CAWSPGVTEAFF. CDR3 nucleotide sequence: TGTGCCTGGAGTCCGGGGGTAACTGAAGCTTTCTTT. Together with reference TRBV30 and TRBJ1-1, the CDR3 gives the full variable domain: SQTIHQWPATLVQPVGSPLSLECTVEGTSNPNLYWYRQAAGRGLQLLFYSVGIGQISSEVPQNLSASRPQDRQFILSSKKLLLSDSGFYLCAWSPGVTEAFFGQGTRLTVV.